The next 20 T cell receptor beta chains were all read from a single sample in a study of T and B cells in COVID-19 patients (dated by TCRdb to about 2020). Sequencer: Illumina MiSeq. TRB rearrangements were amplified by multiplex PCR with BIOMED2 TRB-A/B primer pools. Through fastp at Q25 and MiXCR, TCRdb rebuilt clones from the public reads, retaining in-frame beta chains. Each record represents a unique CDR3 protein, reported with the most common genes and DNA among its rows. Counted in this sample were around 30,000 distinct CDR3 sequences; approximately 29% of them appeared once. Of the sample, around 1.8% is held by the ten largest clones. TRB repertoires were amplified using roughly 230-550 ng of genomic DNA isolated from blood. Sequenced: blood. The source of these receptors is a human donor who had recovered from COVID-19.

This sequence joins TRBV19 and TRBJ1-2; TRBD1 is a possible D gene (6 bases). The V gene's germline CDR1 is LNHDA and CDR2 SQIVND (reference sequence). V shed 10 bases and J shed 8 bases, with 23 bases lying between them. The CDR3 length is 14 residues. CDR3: CATSLEQQGIGYTF. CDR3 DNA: TGTGCCACCTCCCTCGAACAACAGGGAATAGGCTACACCTTC.

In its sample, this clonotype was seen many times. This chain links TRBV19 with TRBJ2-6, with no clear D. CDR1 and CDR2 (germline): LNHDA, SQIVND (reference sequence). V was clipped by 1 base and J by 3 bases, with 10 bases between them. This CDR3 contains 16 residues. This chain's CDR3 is CASSIGSGFGANVLTF. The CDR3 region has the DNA TGTGCCAGTAGTATAGGATCCGGGTTTGGGGCCAACGTCCTGACTTTC. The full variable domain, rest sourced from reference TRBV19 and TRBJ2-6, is DGGITQSPKYLFRKEGQNVTLSCEQNLNHDAMYWYRQDPGQGLRLIYYSQIVNDFQKGDIAEGYSVSREKKESFPLTVTSAQKNPTAFYLCASSIGSGFGANVLTFGAGSRLTVL.

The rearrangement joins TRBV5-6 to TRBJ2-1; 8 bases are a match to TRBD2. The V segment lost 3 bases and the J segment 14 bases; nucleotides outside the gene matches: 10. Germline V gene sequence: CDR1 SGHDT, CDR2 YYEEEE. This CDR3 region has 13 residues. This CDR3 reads CASSSSGGLEEFF. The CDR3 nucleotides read TGTGCCAGCAGCTCCTCGGGGGGACTAGAGGAGTTCTTC.

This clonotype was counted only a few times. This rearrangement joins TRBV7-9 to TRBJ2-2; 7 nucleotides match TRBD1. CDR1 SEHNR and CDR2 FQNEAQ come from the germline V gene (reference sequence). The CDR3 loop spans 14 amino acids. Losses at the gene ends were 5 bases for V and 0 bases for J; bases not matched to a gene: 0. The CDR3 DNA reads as TGTGCCAGCAGCGGGACAGCGAACACCGGGGAGCTGTTTTTT. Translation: CASSGTANTGELFF.

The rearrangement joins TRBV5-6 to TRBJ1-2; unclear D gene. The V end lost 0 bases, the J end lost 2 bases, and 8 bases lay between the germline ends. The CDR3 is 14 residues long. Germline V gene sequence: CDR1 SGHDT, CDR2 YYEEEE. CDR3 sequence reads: CASSLVGSNYGYTF. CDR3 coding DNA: TGTGCCAGCAGCTTGGTGGGGAGCAACTATGGCTACACCTTC.

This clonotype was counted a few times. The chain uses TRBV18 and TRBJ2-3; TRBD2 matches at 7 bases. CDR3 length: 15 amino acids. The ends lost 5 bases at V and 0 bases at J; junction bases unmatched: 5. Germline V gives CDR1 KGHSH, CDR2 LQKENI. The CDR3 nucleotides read TGTGCCAGCTCAACCCTAGCGGCTAGCACAGATACGCAGTATTTT. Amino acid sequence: CASSTLAASTDTQYF.

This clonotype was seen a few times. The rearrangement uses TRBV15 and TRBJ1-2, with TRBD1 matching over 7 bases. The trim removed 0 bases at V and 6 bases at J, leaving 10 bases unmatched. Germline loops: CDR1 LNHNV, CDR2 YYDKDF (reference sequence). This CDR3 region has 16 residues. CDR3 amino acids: CATSRDWETGRHGYTF. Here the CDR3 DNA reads TGTGCCACCAGCAGAGATTGGGAGACAGGGCGCCATGGCTACACCTTC.

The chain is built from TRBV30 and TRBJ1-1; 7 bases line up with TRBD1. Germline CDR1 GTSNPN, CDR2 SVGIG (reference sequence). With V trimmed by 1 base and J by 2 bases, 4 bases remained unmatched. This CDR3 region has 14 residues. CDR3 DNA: TGTGCCTGGAGTGCTGACAGGGCCAACACTGAAGCTTTCTTT. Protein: CAWSADRANTEAFF.

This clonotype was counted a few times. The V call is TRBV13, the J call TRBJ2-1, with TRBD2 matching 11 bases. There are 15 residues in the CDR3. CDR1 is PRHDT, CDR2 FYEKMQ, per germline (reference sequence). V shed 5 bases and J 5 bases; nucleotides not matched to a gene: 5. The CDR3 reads CASSPGTSGNNEQFF. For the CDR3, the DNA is TGTGCCAGCAGCCCCGGGACTAGCGGTAACAATGAGCAGTTCTTC.

The chain's CDR3 is CAWTGAGNSPLHF. The CDR3 coding sequence is TGTGCCTGGACCGGGGCTGGGAATTCACCCCTCCACTTT. The genes are TRBV30 and TRBJ1-6; D may be TRBD1 (5 bases). This CDR3 comprises 13 residues. With 4 bases removed from V and 7 bases from J, the gap between germline ends came to 11 bases. From germline, CDR1 is GTSNPN and CDR2 SVGIG (reference sequence). Combining the CDR3 with reference TRBV30 and TRBJ1-6 gives the whole variable domain SQTIHQWPATLVQPVGSPLSLECTVEGTSNPNLYWYRQAAGRGLQLLFYSVGIGQISSEVPQNLSASRPQDRQFILSSKKLLLSDSGFYLCAWTGAGNSPLHFGNGTRLTVT.

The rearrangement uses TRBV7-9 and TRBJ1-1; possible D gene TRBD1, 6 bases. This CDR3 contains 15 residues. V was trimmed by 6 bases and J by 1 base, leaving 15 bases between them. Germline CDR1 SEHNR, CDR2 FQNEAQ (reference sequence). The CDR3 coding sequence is TGTGCCAGCAGACTTACAGGGATTACGAACACTGAAGCTTTCTTT. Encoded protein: CASRLTGITNTEAFF.

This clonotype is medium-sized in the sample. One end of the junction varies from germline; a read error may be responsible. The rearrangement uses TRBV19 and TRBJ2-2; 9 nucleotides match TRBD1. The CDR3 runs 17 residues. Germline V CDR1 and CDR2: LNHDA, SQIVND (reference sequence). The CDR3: CASTPSGQGRYTGELFF. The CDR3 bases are TGTGCTAGTACCCCCTCCGGACAGGGGAGGTACACCGGGGAGCTGTTTTTT.

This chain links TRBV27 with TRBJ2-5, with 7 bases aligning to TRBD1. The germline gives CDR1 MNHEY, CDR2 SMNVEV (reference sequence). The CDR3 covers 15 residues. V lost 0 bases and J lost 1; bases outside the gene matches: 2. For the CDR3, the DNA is TGTGCCAGCAGTTTATCCAGGGGGAGCCAAGAGACCCAGTACTTC. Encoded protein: CASSLSRGSQETQYF.

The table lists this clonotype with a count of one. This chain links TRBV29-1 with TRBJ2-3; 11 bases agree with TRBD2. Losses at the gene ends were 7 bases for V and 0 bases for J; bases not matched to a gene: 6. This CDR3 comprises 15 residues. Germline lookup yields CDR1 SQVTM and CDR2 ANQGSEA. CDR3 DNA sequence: TGCAGCGCCAAAACTAGCGGGGGAAGCACAGATACGCAGTATTTT. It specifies CSAKTSGGSTDTQYF.

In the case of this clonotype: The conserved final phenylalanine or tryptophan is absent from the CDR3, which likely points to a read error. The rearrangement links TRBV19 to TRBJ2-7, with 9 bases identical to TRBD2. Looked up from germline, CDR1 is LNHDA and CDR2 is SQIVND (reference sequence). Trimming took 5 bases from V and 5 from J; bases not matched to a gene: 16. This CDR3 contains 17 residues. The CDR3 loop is CASSPRSFSGRVHEQYL. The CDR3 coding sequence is TGTGCCAGTAGTCCCCGTTCCTTTAGCGGGAGAGTCCACGAGCAGTACTTG.

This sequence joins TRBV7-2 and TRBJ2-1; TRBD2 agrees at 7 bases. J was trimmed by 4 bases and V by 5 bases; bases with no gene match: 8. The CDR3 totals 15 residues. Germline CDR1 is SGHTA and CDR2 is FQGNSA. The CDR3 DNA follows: TGTGCCAGCAGCCTCTATAGCGGGTCATACAATGAGCAGTTCTTC. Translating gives CASSLYSGSYNEQFF.

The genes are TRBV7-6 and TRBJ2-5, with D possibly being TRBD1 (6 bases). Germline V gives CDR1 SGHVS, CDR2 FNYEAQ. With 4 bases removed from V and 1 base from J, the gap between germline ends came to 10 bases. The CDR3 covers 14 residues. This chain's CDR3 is CASSSRTVQETQYF. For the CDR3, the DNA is TGTGCCAGCAGCTCCCGGACAGTCCAAGAGACCCAGTACTTC.

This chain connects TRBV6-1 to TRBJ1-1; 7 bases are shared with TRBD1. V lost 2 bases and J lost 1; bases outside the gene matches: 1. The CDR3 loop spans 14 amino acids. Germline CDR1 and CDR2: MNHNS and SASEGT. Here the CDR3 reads CASSERGPNTEAFF. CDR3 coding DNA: TGTGCCAGCAGTGAAAGGGGGCCGAACACTGAAGCTTTCTTT.

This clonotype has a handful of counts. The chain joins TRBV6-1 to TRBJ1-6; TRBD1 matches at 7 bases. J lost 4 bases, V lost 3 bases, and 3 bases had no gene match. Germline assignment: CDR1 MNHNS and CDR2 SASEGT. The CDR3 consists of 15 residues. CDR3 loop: CASSEMTGYNSPLHF. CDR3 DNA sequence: TGTGCCAGCAGTGAGATGACAGGGTATAATTCACCCCTCCACTTT.

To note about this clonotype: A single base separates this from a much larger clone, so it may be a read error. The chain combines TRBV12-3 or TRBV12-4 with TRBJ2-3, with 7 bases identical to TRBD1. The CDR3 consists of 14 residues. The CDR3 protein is CASSVTGTTDTKYF. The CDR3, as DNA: TGTGCCAGCAGTGTGACAGGGACCACAGATACGAAGTATTTT.